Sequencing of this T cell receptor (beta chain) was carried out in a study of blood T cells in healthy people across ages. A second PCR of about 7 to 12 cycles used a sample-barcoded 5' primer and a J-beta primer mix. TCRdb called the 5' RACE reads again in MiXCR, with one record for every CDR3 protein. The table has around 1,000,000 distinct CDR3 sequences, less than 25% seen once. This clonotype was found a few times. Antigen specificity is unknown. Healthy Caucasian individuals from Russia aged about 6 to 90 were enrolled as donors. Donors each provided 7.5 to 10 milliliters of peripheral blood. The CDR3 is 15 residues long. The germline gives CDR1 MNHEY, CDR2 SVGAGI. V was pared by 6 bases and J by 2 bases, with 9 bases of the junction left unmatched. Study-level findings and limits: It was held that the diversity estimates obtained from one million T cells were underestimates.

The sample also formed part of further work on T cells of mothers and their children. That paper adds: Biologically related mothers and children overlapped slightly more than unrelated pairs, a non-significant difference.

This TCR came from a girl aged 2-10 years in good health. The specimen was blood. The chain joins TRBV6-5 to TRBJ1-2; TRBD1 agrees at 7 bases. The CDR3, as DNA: TGTGCCAGCAGCCTCGGGAGGGGGCTAAACTATGGCTACACCTTC. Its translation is CASSLGRGLNYGYTF.